This is a list of T cell receptor beta chains from one sample in a study of T cells after somatic rescue of genetic block. Assay used: immunoSEQ multiplex PCR; TCRdb lists only in-frame clones, some missing. Of about 120,000 clones listed, about 89% are singletons. Sequencing was carried out using peripheral blood mononuclear cells (PBMCs). These receptors were taken from a woman under 30. Both conserved end residues are part of each CDR3. D genes are given only for firm matches. Size is stated for part of the rows, as once, few or many counts, or as a class when the clone is expanded.

v_gene	j_gene	abundance	d_gene	CDR3aa	CDR3nt
TRBV6-6	TRBJ2-1	NA	NA	CASSYRQGTINEQFF	TGTGCCAGCAGTTACCGGCAGGGGACAATCAATGAGCAGTTCTTC
TRBV29-1	TRBJ2-7	NA	TRBD1	CSVGTGGIYEQYF	TGCAGCGTTGGGACAGGGGGCATATACGAGCAGTACTTC
TRBV19	TRBJ2-2	once	TRBD2	CASSNPLAGNTGELFF	TGTGCCAGTAGTAACCCTCTAGCGGGAAACACCGGGGAGCTGTTTTTT
TRBV28	TRBJ2-3	few	TRBD1	CASSFSQGATDTQYF	TGTGCCAGCAGTTTCAGTCAGGGGGCCACAGATACGCAGTATTTT
TRBV4-2	TRBJ2-5	NA	NA	CASSQLEPEETQYF	TGTGCCAGCAGCCAACTTGAACCAGAAGAGACCCAGTACTTC
TRBV7-8	TRBJ2-1	NA	TRBD1	CASSLYRGNEQFF	TGTGCCAGCAGCTTATACAGGGGCAATGAGCAGTTCTTC
TRBV27	TRBJ2-3	NA	NA	CASLPPYRRFTDTQYF	TGTGCCAGCCTCCCCCCTTACAGGCGATTCACAGATACGCAGTATTTT
TRBV4-1	TRBJ1-6	NA	NA	CASSPVGSTYNSPLHF	TGCGCCAGCAGCCCCGTTGGGAGCACCTATAATTCACCCCTCCACTTT
TRBV27	TRBJ1-5	NA	NA	CASSPGLLGGQPQHF	TGTGCCAGCAGTCCGGGACTCCTGGGGGGTCAGCCCCAGCATTTT
TRBV7-9	TRBJ2-7	NA	NA	CASSFTLSYEQYF	TGTGCCAGCAGCTTCACTCTTTCCTACGAGCAGTACTTC
TRBV28	TRBJ2-7	NA	NA	CASSLDSRDLSSYEQYF	TGTGCCAGCAGTTTGGACAGTCGCGACCTCAGCTCCTACGAGCAGTACTTC
TRBV7-9	TRBJ2-7	NA	NA	CASSLGGTATYEQYF	TGTGCCAGCAGCTTAGGAGGGACGGCGACCTACGAGCAGTACTTC
TRBV6-1	TRBJ1-1	NA	NA	CASSNRDGTEAFF	TGTGCCAGCAGTAATCGTGATGGTACTGAAGCTTTCTTT
TRBV7-9	TRBJ2-3	NA	TRBD1	CASSLGDSLTDTQYF	TGTGCCAGCAGCTTAGGGGACAGCCTCACAGATACGCAGTATTTT
TRBV27	TRBJ2-7	NA	NA	CASRADSYEQYF	TGTGCCAGCAGGGCTGACAGCTACGAGCAGTACTTC
TRBV5-4	TRBJ2-5	NA	NA	CASSLDGQETQYF	TGTGCCAGCAGCTTAGACGGACAAGAGACCCAGTACTTC
TRBV7-2	TRBJ2-3	NA	NA	CASSWQPSTDTQYF	TGTGCCAGCAGCTGGCAGCCTAGCACAGATACGCAGTATTTT
TRBV10-3	TRBJ2-3	NA	TRBD2	CAISQSASGGLSDTQYF	TGTGCCATCAGTCAATCGGCTAGCGGGGGGTTATCAGATACGCAGTATTTT
TRBV6-5	TRBJ1-4	NA	NA	CASSSVGANEKLFF	TGTGCCAGCAGTTCCGTAGGTGCTAATGAAAAACTGTTTTTT
TRBV19	TRBJ1-2	NA	NA	CASSTYDRTSAGYTF	TGTGCCAGTAGTACTTATGACAGGACCTCCGCTGGCTACACCTTC
TRBV18	TRBJ2-7	NA	NA	CASSLETPDEYEQYF	TGTGCCAGCTCCCTCGAGACGCCGGACGAATACGAGCAGTACTTC
TRBV19	TRBJ1-5	few	NA	CASRTELYSNQPQHF	TGTGCCAGTAGAACAGAGCTTTATAGCAATCAGCCCCAGCATTTT
TRBV2	TRBJ2-7	NA	NA	CASSERDGQQYF	TGTGCCAGCAGTGAAAGAGACGGACAGCAGTACTTC